One sample yielded the 15 T cell receptor beta chains listed below, sequenced in a study of blood T cell repertoires in COVID-19. Clones were read by immunoSEQ multiplex PCR, and TCRdb kept only the in-frame ones, dropping some. The table has 220,000 or so clones, roughly nine tenths seen once; the top ten hold 3% to 4%. Specimen: PBMCs or T cells enriched from blood (not recorded which). These receptors were taken from a woman aged 18-29 years in a cohort exposed to, infected with or recovered from COVID-19 (not recorded which).

The chain couples TRBV30 to TRBJ2-3; maybe TRBD2 (6 bases). Germline CDR1 and CDR2: GTSNPN and SVGIG (reference sequence). The V and J ends lost 4 bases and 1 base respectively, with 15 bases between them. This CDR3 region has 15 residues. The CDR3 sequence: CAWTAPLAGTDTQYF. The CDR3 DNA is TGTGCCTGGACTGCTCCCTTAGCGGGCACAGATACGCAGTATTTT.

The chain recombines TRBV5-8 with TRBJ2-1; maybe TRBD1 (5 bases). Trimming removed 4 bases from V and 6 bases from J, with 8 bases in between. This CDR3 comprises 12 residues. Germline assignment: CDR1 SGHTS and CDR2 YDEGEE. The CDR3, as DNA: TGTGCCAGCAGCCGCAGGGTCAATGAGCAGTTCTTC. Encoded protein: CASSRRVNEQFF.

The V gene is TRBV6-5, the J gene TRBJ1-2, with 10 bases lining up with TRBD1. The CDR3 has 14 amino acids. Germline loops: CDR1 MNHEY, CDR2 SVGAGI. Trimming cost V 6 bases and J 7 bases; bases outside gene matches: 8. The CDR3 spells CASRLTGGDAGYTF. Written as DNA, the CDR3 is TGTGCCAGCAGGCTGACAGGGGGCGACGCTGGCTACACCTTC.

The chain joins TRBV7-6 to TRBJ2-7; D not certain. The CDR3 spans 11 residues. Germline V lookup: CDR1 SGHVS, CDR2 FNYEAQ. With 4 bases removed from V and 2 bases from J, the gap between germline ends came to 3 bases. The CDR3 DNA follows: TGTGCCAGCAGCTCAGCCTACGAGCAGTACTTC. Translation gives CASSSAYEQYF.

CDR3 sequence: CASSGGQGATEAFF. The CDR3 bases are TGTGCCAGCAGCGGGGGACAGGGCGCCACTGAAGCTTTCTTT. V and J are TRBV9 and TRBJ1-1, with TRBD1 matching 9 bases. Germline V lookup: CDR1 SGDLS, CDR2 YYNGEE. The CDR3 contains 14 residues. Trimming took 3 bases from V and 4 from J; bases not matched to a gene: 4.

The rearrangement uses TRBV18 and TRBJ2-7; possible D gene TRBD2, 5 bases. Germline loops: CDR1 KGHSH, CDR2 LQKENI. V was trimmed by 3 bases and J by 0 bases, leaving 9 bases between them. The CDR3 sequence is 14 residues long. CDR3 loop: CASSPSRDSYEQYF. The DNA of the CDR3 is TGTGCCAGCTCACCCTCGAGGGACTCCTACGAGCAGTACTTC.

The V call is TRBV3-1 (or the pseudogene TRBV3-2), the J call TRBJ2-7; 8 bases line up with TRBD2. Trimming at V came to 2 bases and at J to 5 bases, leaving 11 bases not matched to a gene. The CDR3 extends over 16 amino acids. The germline V gene has CDR1 LGHDT and CDR2 YNNKEL (reference sequence). The DNA for the CDR3 is TGTGCCAGCAGCCAACCTCCGGCAAGCGGGAGAGACGAGCAGTACTTC. This gives the protein CASSQPPASGRDEQYF.

The V and J genes are TRBV6-1 and TRBJ2-7, with 9 positions matching TRBD2. The CDR3 contains 16 residues. With V trimmed by 4 bases and J by 2 bases, 9 bases remained unmatched. Per the germline V gene, CDR1 is MNHNS and CDR2 is SASEGT. CDR3 in amino acids: CASSGLAAVGAYEQYF. The DNA for the CDR3 is TGTGCCAGCAGTGGACTAGCGGCGGTGGGGGCCTACGAGCAGTACTTC.

The chain has TRBV19 and TRBJ2-2; possibly TRBD2 for D (6 bases). CDR1 and CDR2 (germline): LNHDA, SQIVND (reference sequence). The CDR3 consists of 13 residues. Trimming left V 4 bases short and J 10 bases short, with 13 bases between. The CDR3 sequence is CASSRGPSEELFF. The CDR3 nucleotides read TGTGCCAGTAGTAGGGGCCCTAGCGAGGAGCTGTTTTTT.

The V call is TRBV28, the J call TRBJ1-4; 7 positions match TRBD1. CDR3 length equals 15 residues. Trimming at V came to 5 bases and at J to 3 bases, leaving 6 bases not matched to a gene. From germline, CDR1 is MDHEN and CDR2 SYDVKM. The chain's CDR3 is CASSRQGTPNEKLFF. CDR3 nucleotides: TGTGCCAGCAGTCGACAGGGAACCCCTAATGAAAAACTGTTTTTT. The full variable domain, rest sourced from reference TRBV28 and TRBJ1-4, is DVKVTQSSRYLVKRTGEKVFLECVQDMDHENMFWYRQDPGLGLRLIYFSYDVKMKEKGDIPEGYSVSREKKERFSLILESASTNQTSMYLCASSRQGTPNEKLFFGSGTQLSVL.

The chain links TRBV7-6 to TRBJ2-1, with 10 bases lining up with TRBD2. Germline CDR1 and CDR2: SGHVS and FNYEAQ. The length of the CDR3 is 16 residues. With V trimmed by 4 bases and J by 5 bases, 8 bases remained unmatched. CDR3 in amino acids: CASSYSGTSVDNEQFF. The CDR3 DNA is TGTGCCAGCAGCTATTCCGGGACTAGCGTAGACAATGAGCAGTTCTTC.

The V call is TRBV4-1, the J call TRBJ2-7; TRBD2 aligns across 13 bases. The ends lost 3 bases at V and 6 bases at J; junction bases unmatched: 17. The CDR3 has 19 residues. Per the germline V gene, CDR1 is MGHRA and CDR2 is YSYEKL. The CDR3 loop is CASSQAPELAGGRSGEQYF. CDR3 sequence (DNA): TGCGCCAGCAGCCAGGCCCCGGAACTAGCGGGGGGGCGGTCGGGCGAGCAGTACTTC.

This clone was seen only once. The chain carries TRBV19 and TRBJ2-7, with TRBD2 matching over 9 bases. The V gene's germline CDR1 is LNHDA and CDR2 SQIVND (reference sequence). This CDR3 is built from 17 residues. The V and J ends lost 3 bases and 1 base, in that order; junction bases with no gene match: 10. The CDR3: CASSIDGGGASSYEQYF. As DNA, the CDR3 is TGTGCCAGTAGTATTGATGGCGGGGGGGCTTCATCCTACGAGCAGTACTTC.

V gene TRBV13 combines with J gene TRBJ2-3; 7 bases agree with TRBD2. The CDR3 spans 16 residues. The V gene end was trimmed by 3 bases and the J gene end by 0 bases; junction bases not matched to a gene: 6. Looked up from germline, CDR1 is PRHDT and CDR2 is FYEKMQ (reference sequence). This CDR3 reads CASSFYGGTSTDTQYF. The DNA of the CDR3 is TGTGCCAGCAGCTTTTACGGGGGGACTAGCACAGATACGCAGTATTTT. Complete variable domain (other parts from reference TRBV13 and TRBJ2-3): AAGVIQSPRHLIKEKRETATLKCYPIPRHDTVYWYQQGPGQDPQFLISFYEKMQSDKGSIPDRFSAQQFSDYHSELNMSSLELGDSALYFCASSFYGGTSTDTQYFGPGTRLTVL.

The gene calls are TRBV11-2 and TRBJ1-5, with TRBD1 matching 8 bases. Germline CDR1 reads SGHAT; CDR2 reads FQNNGV. With 2 bases clipped from V and 1 base from J, the junction kept 7 bases outside the gene matches. The CDR3 loop spans 17 amino acids. The CDR3 reads CASSLWVGQGSNQPQHF. CDR3 bases: TGTGCCAGCAGCTTATGGGTTGGACAGGGCAGCAATCAGCCCCAGCATTTT.